The rows below give T cell receptor beta chains drawn from one sample of a study of blood T cell repertoires in COVID-19. Profiled with immunoSEQ multiplex PCR; TCRdb holds only in-frame clones, not every one. The sample lists 75,000 to 90,000 clones, around nine tenths seen once, with roughly 5% in the top ten. The specimen was peripheral blood. Source of these receptors: a man aged 45-65 years with active or convalescent COVID-19. Both conserved end residues are part of each CDR3. A D gene is named only where the DNA matches it firmly. Rows give clone size only sometimes, using once, few, many, or a class for an expanded clone.

v_call	clone_size	d_call	j_call	cdr3_aa	cdr3_nt
TRBV9	-	-	TRBJ2-5	CASSVTPGTRQETQYF	TGTGCCAGCAGCGTAACCCCCGGGACACGCCAAGAGACCCAGTACTTC
TRBV5-1	-	-	TRBJ1-2	CASSKTGPYGYTF	TGCGCCAGCAGCAAGACAGGCCCCTATGGCTACACCTTC
TRBV3-1/TRBV3-2	-	-	TRBJ2-3	CASSQQGRTDTQYF	TGTGCCAGCAGCCAACAGGGTCGGACAGATACGCAGTATTTT
TRBV19	-	-	TRBJ2-7	CATAREQAPYEQYF	TGTGCCACCGCCAGGGAACAGGCGCCCTACGAGCAGTACTTC
TRBV6-5	-	-	TRBJ2-1	CASKREPVYNEQFF	TGTGCCAGCAAGCGAGAGCCTGTGTACAATGAGCAGTTCTTC
TRBV7-2	-	TRBD1	TRBJ2-3	CASSLVGQGADTQYF	TGTGCCAGCAGCTTAGTGGGACAGGGGGCAGATACGCAGTATTTT
TRBV30	-	-	TRBJ1-2	CAWSPGGLYGYTF	TGTGCCTGGAGTCCTGGGGGCCTCTATGGCTACACCTTC
TRBV12-3/TRBV12-4	-	-	TRBJ1-5	CAIQNNNQPQHF	TGTGCCATCCAGAACAACAATCAGCCCCAGCATTTT
TRBV19	-	-	TRBJ1-2	CASTSRLGPSGGYTF	TGTGCCAGTACCTCTAGATTAGGACCCTCGGGAGGCTACACCTTC
TRBV7-8	once	-	TRBJ2-3	CASSRDFGTQYF	TGTGCCAGCAGCCGGGACTTTGGTACGCAGTATTTT
TRBV7-9	-	-	TRBJ1-2	CASSTYNYGYTF	TGTGCCAGCAGCACCTATAACTATGGCTACACCTTC
TRBV29-1	-	-	TRBJ1-2	CSVERGKGYTF	TGCAGCGTTGAAAGAGGGAAAGGCTACACCTTC
TRBV3-1/TRBV3-2	-	TRBD2	TRBJ2-7	CASRGLAGYEQYF	TGTGCCAGCAGGGGACTAGCGGGGTACGAGCAGTACTTC
TRBV30	-	TRBD1	TRBJ1-5	CAWSVPGQGNQPQHF	TGTGCCTGGAGTGTACCAGGACAGGGGAATCAGCCCCAGCATTTT
TRBV25-1	once	-	TRBJ1-2	CASSADFLYGYTF	TGTGCCAGCAGTGCGGACTTCCTCTATGGCTACACCTTC
TRBV5-1	-	-	TRBJ1-1	CASSLVGAAEAFF	TGCGCCAGCAGCTTGGTGGGGGCCGCTGAAGCTTTCTTT
TRBV4-1	-	TRBD2	TRBJ2-4	CASSQESTSGGPIAKNIQYF	TGCGCCAGCAGCCAAGAATCGACTAGCGGGGGGCCAATAGCCAAAAACATTCAGTACTTC
TRBV5-1	-	-	TRBJ2-1	CASSKKGDDNEQFF	TGCGCCAGCAGCAAAAAGGGAGATGACAATGAGCAGTTCTTC
TRBV6-5	-	-	TRBJ2-1	CASTNRANEQFF	TGTGCCAGCACTAACAGGGCCAATGAGCAGTTCTTC
TRBV18	medium-sized	TRBD1	TRBJ2-3	CASSPLGQVTDTQYF	TGTGCCAGCTCACCACTCGGACAGGTAACAGATACGCAGTATTTT
TRBV5-1	-	TRBD2	TRBJ2-1	CASSPHGRESYNEQFF	TGCGCCAGCAGCCCCCATGGGAGGGAATCCTACAATGAGCAGTTCTTC
TRBV19	-	-	TRBJ1-6	CASKGVLNSPLHF	TGTGCCTCCAAGGGGGTTTTAAATTCACCCCTCCACTTT
TRBV5-1	-	-	TRBJ1-2	CASSPRAGVDYGYTF	TGCGCCAGCAGCCCCCGGGCAGGGGTTGACTATGGCTACACCTTC
TRBV15	few	TRBD2	TRBJ2-5	CATSAAGGSRETQYF	TGTGCCACCAGCGCTGCGGGGGGCTCTAGGGAGACCCAGTACTTC
TRBV7-2	-	-	TRBJ1-1	CASSSPQGLNTEAFF	TGTGCCAGCAGCTCTCCTCAGGGTCTGAACACTGAAGCTTTCTTT
TRBV7-2	-	TRBD1	TRBJ2-5	CASSLDRGGETQYF	TGTGCCAGCAGCTTGGACAGGGGAGGAGAGACCCAGTACTTC
TRBV24-1	-	-	TRBJ1-5	CATAKGGGGQPQHF	TGTGCCACCGCCAAGGGGGGGGGTGGCCAGCCCCAGCATTTT
TRBV24-1	few	TRBD2	TRBJ2-3	CATSPSGPTDTQYF	TGTGCCACCAGTCCTAGCGGGCCCACAGATACGCAGTATTTT
TRBV18	-	-	TRBJ2-4	CASSPESVAKNIQYF	TGTGCCAGCTCACCAGAGTCCGTAGCCAAAAACATTCAGTACTTC
TRBV5-4	once	TRBD1	TRBJ1-1	CASSTGQERTEAFF	TGTGCCAGCAGCACGGGACAGGAAAGAACTGAAGCTTTCTTT
TRBV3-1/TRBV3-2	-	TRBD1	TRBJ1-4	CASSPGQGLEKLFF	TGTGCCAGCAGTCCAGGACAGGGACTTGAAAAACTGTTTTTT
TRBV5-1	-	TRBD2	TRBJ2-3	CASRFEGSGADTQYF	TGCGCCAGCAGGTTTGAGGGAAGCGGGGCAGATACGCAGTATTTT
TRBV7-8	-	-	TRBJ1-2	CASSLGPGDQGYGYTF	TGTGCCAGCAGCTTGGGGCCAGGGGATCAGGGATATGGCTACACCTTC
TRBV28	-	-	TRBJ2-3	CASPWDLTDTQYF	TGTGCCAGCCCGTGGGACTTAACAGATACGCAGTATTTT
TRBV20-1	-	TRBD2	TRBJ2-1	CSASSGGIHNEQFF	TGCAGTGCCAGTAGCGGGGGTATCCACAATGAGCAGTTCTTC
TRBV10-3	-	-	TRBJ2-6	CAITSGGREGSGANVLTF	TGTGCCATCACCTCCGGGGGCAGGGAGGGCTCTGGGGCCAACGTCCTGACTTTC
TRBV4-3	-	-	TRBJ2-3	CASSQNRAGDTQYF	TGCGCCAGCAGCCAAAACAGGGCGGGAGATACGCAGTATTTT
TRBV6-2/TRBV6-3	-	-	TRBJ2-2	CASSRSGAAGELFF	TGTGCCAGCAGTAGATCAGGGGCGGCCGGGGAGCTGTTTTTT
TRBV7-2	-	TRBD2	TRBJ2-6	CASSLTSGGAGGANVLTF	TGTGCCAGCAGCCTAACTAGCGGGGGGGCCGGTGGGGCCAACGTCCTGACTTTC
TRBV7-2	-	-	TRBJ1-5	CASSLSGVQPQHF	TGTGCCAGCAGCTTATCGGGAGTACAGCCCCAGCATTTT
TRBV7-9	-	TRBD2	TRBJ2-1	CASSLWSGGYNEQFF	TGTGCCAGCAGCTTATGGAGCGGGGGCTACAATGAGCAGTTCTTC
TRBV28	-	-	TRBJ1-1	CASSPSMNTEAFF	TGTGCCAGCAGTCCTTCTATGAACACTGAAGCTTTCTTT
TRBV6-5	once	TRBD1	TRBJ1-5	CASLDRMDQPQHF	TGTGCCAGCCTGGACAGGATGGATCAGCCCCAGCATTTT
TRBV12-3/TRBV12-4	few	TRBD1	TRBJ1-2	CASSGTGPYGYTF	TGTGCCAGCAGTGGGACAGGGCCCTATGGCTACACCTTC
TRBV7-9	-	-	TRBJ1-1	CASSFGLGGTEAFF	TGTGCCAGCAGCTTTGGTCTGGGGGGAACTGAAGCTTTCTTT
TRBV28	-	-	TRBJ1-1	CASSLAGPQNTEAFF	TGTGCCAGCAGTTTGGCAGGCCCACAGAACACTGAAGCTTTCTTT